This T cell receptor beta chain was sequenced in a study of Tregs in tolerant kidney transplant recipients. Study-wide context: Recipients received nonmyeloablative bone marrow transplants from related graft donors, with transient mixed chimerism. Study findings and constraints: The small number of patients limits these findings pending further validation.

CD4+CD25+CD127- Tregs, CD4+CD25- non-Tregs, CD4 and CD8 cells were sorted. Note on this clone: Its target is unknown.

CDR1 is MNHEY, CDR2 SMNVEV, per germline (reference sequence). Trimming at V came to 6 bases and at J to 1 base, leaving 3 bases not matched to a gene. This CDR3 region has 16 residues. Sequencing was performed with immunoSEQ multiplex PCR; in TCRdb, only in-frame clones are kept and a portion is missing. The table has approximately 99,000 clones, around 89% seen once; the top ten hold approximately 0.35%. This clonotype originated in a human donor who received a combined kidney and bone marrow transplant. The sequencing used CD4+ T cells from blood, collected before the transplant. V and J are TRBV27 and TRBJ2-6; 10 positions agree with TRBD1. The CDR3: CASSRDRGSGANVLTF. DNA for the CDR3: TGTGCCAGCAGCCGGGACAGGGGTTCTGGGGCCAACGTCCTGACTTTC.